One and the same sample provided the 28 T cell receptor beta chains below, sequenced in a study of T cell responses to AZD1222 COVID-19 vaccine. Profiled with immunoSEQ multiplex PCR; TCRdb holds only in-frame clones, not every one. Among 95,000 to 130,000 clones listed, 85% to 95% were seen once. Source: peripheral blood, taken on day 0 of AZD1222 vaccination. These receptors came from an adult in good health.

CDR3 protein: CASSVPSGANTGELFF. The CDR3 DNA is TGTGCCAGCAGTGTACCTAGCGGTGCGAACACCGGGGAGCTGTTTTTT. The chain couples TRBV2 to TRBJ2-2; 7 bases align to TRBD2. The CDR3 contains 16 residues. Trimming at V came to 4 bases and at J to 0 bases, leaving 5 bases not matched to a gene. Looked up from germline, CDR1 is SNHLY and CDR2 is FYNNEI.

This chain's CDR3 is CAWRQKISDGYTF. CDR3 sequence (DNA): TGTGCCTGGAGGCAAAAAATCTCCGATGGCTACACCTTC. The chain is built from TRBV30 and TRBJ1-2; D uncertain. Trimming removed 3 bases from V and 6 bases from J, with 14 bases in between. CDR1 and CDR2 from the germline V gene are GTSNPN and SVGIG (reference sequence). This CDR3 is 13 amino acids long.

The V gene is TRBV11-2, the J gene TRBJ2-3; D ambiguous. The CDR3 is made up of 13 amino acids. Germline V gives CDR1 SGHAT, CDR2 FQNNGV. V was pared by 5 bases and J by 6 bases, with 12 bases between. The CDR3 sequence is CASSRPGPDTQYF. CDR3 nucleotide sequence: TGTGCCAGCAGCCGGCCGGGCCCGGATACGCAGTATTTT.

V gene TRBV7-9 combines with J gene TRBJ2-1; D possibly corresponds to TRBD1 (7 bases). Trimming left V 11 bases short and J 2 bases short, with 13 bases between. Germline CDR1 and CDR2: SEHNR and FQNEAQ (reference sequence). The CDR3 consists of 13 residues. CDR3 in DNA: TGTGCCGGAGGGACAGACACCTACAATGAGCAGTTCTTC. It translates to CAGGTDTYNEQFF.

The V and J genes are TRBV5-1 and TRBJ1-1; 8 bases are a match to TRBD1. The CDR3 runs 14 residues. The junction had 3 bases not matched to a gene; V was cut back by 0 bases and J by 5 bases. The germline gives CDR1 SGHRS, CDR2 YFSETQ. The CDR3: CASSLGQGKTEAFF. The CDR3 nucleotides are TGCGCCAGCAGCTTGGGACAGGGGAAAACTGAAGCTTTCTTT.

V usage is TRBV28 and J usage is TRBJ1-1, with D unclear. Germline loops: CDR1 MDHEN, CDR2 SYDVKM. The V end lost 3 bases, the J end lost 1 base, and 24 bases lay between the germline ends. The CDR3 is 19 residues long. CDR3 in amino acids: CASSFGRPGSRPKNTEAFF. Written as DNA, the CDR3 is TGTGCCAGCAGTTTTGGCCGTCCTGGGTCTCGCCCCAAGAACACTGAAGCTTTCTTT.

A single count supports this clone. Just one base apart from a much larger clone, this may be a read error. V gene TRBV5-1 combines with J gene TRBJ2-2; D gene uncertain. In germline, CDR1 is SGHRS, CDR2 YFSETQ. V was pared by 1 base and J by 2 bases, with 0 bases between. The CDR3 consists of 12 residues. The CDR3 DNA reads TGCGCCAGCAGCTTGAACACCGGGGAGCTGTTTTTT. Amino acid sequence: CASSLNTGELFF.

Worth noting for this clone: Distinct nucleotide sequences in the sample also encode this CDR3. The chain couples TRBV12-3 or TRBV12-4 to TRBJ1-5, with D uncertain. The CDR3 is 13 residues long. Trimming cost V 1 base and J 6 bases, with 7 bases left between them. The CDR3 sequence: CASSLGGFQPQHF. The CDR3 DNA sequence: TGTGCCAGCAGTTTAGGAGGGTTTCAGCCCCAGCATTTT.

V gene TRBV2 combines with J gene TRBJ1-2; the match to TRBD1 covers 7 bases. Germline V gene data show CDR1 as SNHLY and CDR2 as FYNNEI. This CDR3 has 15 residues. Trimming cost V 3 bases and J 7 bases; bases outside gene matches: 11. The CDR3 reads CASSDLQGGYSGYTF. The CDR3 coding sequence is TGTGCCAGCAGTGATCTGCAGGGGGGATACTCTGGCTACACCTTC.

This chain links TRBV10-3 with TRBJ1-5; TRBD1 matches 7 bases. The germline V gene encodes CDR1 ENHRY and CDR2 SYGVKD. This CDR3 region has 18 residues. V shed 10 bases, J shed 9 bases, and the junction held 27 bases outside the gene matches. Here the CDR3 DNA reads TGTGCCACCCGACGGGGGGCAGGGGGGATGAGTCGGACTAGGCCCCAGCATTTT. Translating it yields CATRRGAGGMSRTRPQHF.

The table lists this clone with a count of one. The CDR3 bases are TGCGCCAGCAGCCAAGACCCAGCGGGAGTCAGGGTCGGTTCAACCGGGGAGCTGTTTTTT. It specifies CASSQDPAGVRVGSTGELFF. The rearrangement uses TRBV4-1 and TRBJ2-2, with 8 bases that match TRBD2. This CDR3 is 20 amino acids long. Germline values: CDR1 MGHRA, CDR2 YSYEKL. Trimming took 0 bases from V and 5 from J; bases not matched to a gene: 17.

This chain joins TRBV7-9 and TRBJ1-3, with 7 nucleotides matching TRBD1. After removal of 8 bases from V and 0 bases from J, the junction contained 10 bases not matched to a gene. CDR1 is SEHNR, CDR2 FQNEAQ, per germline (reference sequence). The CDR3 sequence is 16 residues long. The CDR3 DNA is TGTGCCAGCGGACGACTGACAGGGATCTCTGGAAACACCATATATTTT. Translating gives CASGRLTGISGNTIYF.

This rearrangement joins TRBV9 to TRBJ1-6; no clear D. The CDR3 totals 14 residues. The V gene's germline CDR1 is SGDLS and CDR2 YYNGEE. The V end lost 2 bases, the J end lost 4 bases, and 7 bases lay between the germline ends. Here the CDR3 DNA reads TGTGCCAGCAGCGTCGCAACTTATAATTCACCCCTCCACTTT. Translating it yields CASSVATYNSPLHF.

The rearrangement links TRBV28 to TRBJ1-4; D remains unclear. CDR3 length equals 13 residues. Germline CDR1 MDHEN, CDR2 SYDVKM. Trimming took off 5 bases at V and 8 bases at J, with 12 bases between the two ends. The CDR3 DNA reads as TGTGCCAGCAGTCCGACACAAAGGGAAAAACTGTTTTTT. It yields the protein CASSPTQREKLFF.

The chain carries TRBV5-1 and TRBJ2-1, with 8 bases matching TRBD2. The trim removed 1 base at V and 2 bases at J, leaving 8 bases unmatched. The germline V gene has CDR1 SGHRS and CDR2 YFSETQ. The CDR3 is 17 residues long. As DNA, the CDR3 is TGCGCCAGCAGCTTGTTCCCCACTAGCGGCACCTACAATGAGCAGTTCTTC. The encoded protein is CASSLFPTSGTYNEQFF.

This rearrangement joins TRBV6-5 to TRBJ2-3, with 9 bases lining up with TRBD1. Germline V gene data show CDR1 as MNHEY and CDR2 as SVGAGI. Trimming removed 3 bases from V and 7 bases from J; junction bases left unmatched: 5. This CDR3 has 14 amino acids. CDR3 sequence (DNA): TGTGCCAGCAGTTATGCACAGGGGGCAAATACGCAGTATTTT. It codes for CASSYAQGANTQYF.

This rearrangement joins TRBV28 to TRBJ2-3; D is unresolved. From germline, CDR1 is MDHEN and CDR2 SYDVKM. This CDR3 region has 12 residues. Deletions cut 7 bases from V and 5 bases from J, with 10 bases between. In DNA form, the CDR3 reads TGTGCCAGCACATCTTCTCGAGATACGCAGTATTTT. This translates into CASTSSRDTQYF.

The chain couples TRBV19 to TRBJ2-1; 7 bases match TRBD2. Trimming at V came to 10 bases and at J to 5 bases, leaving 14 bases not matched to a gene. The CDR3 has 15 amino acids. CDR1 and CDR2 (germline): LNHDA, SQIVND (reference sequence). CDR3 in amino acids: CATLKAGTKHNEQFF. CDR3 DNA: TGTGCCACCCTAAAAGCCGGGACTAAGCACAATGAGCAGTTCTTC.

J is TRBJ1-2 and V is TRBV2, with D possibly being TRBD1 (5 bases). V was shortened by 6 bases and J by 7 bases, with 21 bases between the two germline ends. The germline V gene has CDR1 SNHLY and CDR2 FYNNEI. The CDR3 sequence is 15 residues long. CDR3 DNA: TGTGCCAGCAGGCCCCGGGGGGTGAGGGGAGGTGGCTACACCTTC. This translates into CASRPRGVRGGGYTF.

V is TRBV7-8 and J is TRBJ1-1, with 9 nucleotides matching TRBD1. The CDR3 sequence is 14 residues long. The junction had 10 bases not matched to a gene; V was cut back by 5 bases and J by 9 bases. Germline assignment: CDR1 SGHVS and CDR2 FQNEAQ. Here the CDR3 reads CASSPSGTGLKAFF. In nucleotides, the CDR3 is TGTGCCAGCAGCCCCTCCGGGACAGGGTTGAAAGCTTTCTTT.

The J gene is TRBJ2-6, the V gene TRBV18; D is uncertain. This CDR3 has 16 amino acids. V was pared by 3 bases and J by 1 base, with 10 bases between. CDR1 and CDR2 (germline): KGHSH, LQKENI. The CDR3 bases are TGTGCCAGCTCACCTATTCGAGGATCTGGGGCCAACGTCCTGACTTTC. Encoded protein: CASSPIRGSGANVLTF.

The chain joins TRBV2 to TRBJ1-5, with TRBD1 matching 7 bases. Germline V gives CDR1 SNHLY, CDR2 FYNNEI. The V and J ends lost 9 bases and 4 bases, in that order; junction bases with no gene match: 9. The length of the CDR3 is 14 residues. CDR3 residues: CASSRGLGNQPQHF. The CDR3 nucleotides are TGTGCCAGTAGTAGGGGGCTCGGGAATCAGCCCCAGCATTTT.

The chain links TRBV27 to TRBJ1-2; 7 bases agree with TRBD1. Germline V gene data show CDR1 as MNHEY and CDR2 as SMNVEV (reference sequence). The CDR3 totals 13 residues. The ends lost 5 bases at V and 7 bases at J; junction bases unmatched: 7. The CDR3 region is CASSIGGAFGYTF. Written as DNA, the CDR3 is TGTGCCAGCAGTATAGGGGGCGCGTTTGGCTACACCTTC.

The V and J genes are TRBV4-1 and TRBJ2-7, with D tentatively TRBD1 or TRBD2 (6 bases each). CDR1 MGHRA and CDR2 YSYEKL come from the germline V gene. Trimming stripped 1 base from V and 2 bases from J, with 18 bases between. The CDR3 covers 17 residues. The CDR3 is CASSQGGAGELPYEQYF. The CDR3 nucleotides are TGCGCCAGCAGCCAAGGGGGGGCAGGGGAACTCCCCTACGAGCAGTACTTC.

This clone was detected once. This CDR3 reads CASSIQGEGGYTF. The CDR3 coding sequence is TGCGCCAGCAGCATTCAGGGGGAGGGCGGCTACACCTTC. The chain couples TRBV5-1 to TRBJ1-2, with TRBD1 matching over 7 bases. The CDR3 has 13 amino acids. Germline V gives CDR1 SGHRS, CDR2 YFSETQ. J gave up 8 bases and V 4 bases, and 8 bases lay outside the gene matches.

This chain uses TRBV10-3 with TRBJ2-3; TRBD2 agrees at 13 bases. V was clipped by 3 bases and J by 6 bases; unmatched bases: 6. The CDR3 spans 16 residues. CDR1 ENHRY and CDR2 SYGVKD come from the germline V gene. The CDR3 DNA is TGTGCCATCAGTGAAGGACTAGCGGGAGTTTCGGATACGCAGTATTTT. Protein: CAISEGLAGVSDTQYF.

J is TRBJ1-5 and V is TRBV7-9; D not certain. This CDR3 spans 12 amino acids. CDR1 is SEHNR, CDR2 FQNEAQ, per germline (reference sequence). Trimming shortened V by 7 bases and J by 5 bases, and 9 bases separated the two germline ends. CDR3 coding DNA: TGTGCCAGCACCACTTCGGATCAGCCCCAGCATTTT. Its protein is CASTTSDQPQHF.

V is TRBV7-6 and J is TRBJ2-2; TRBD2 matches at 7 bases. The germline V gene has CDR1 SGHVS and CDR2 FNYEAQ. The CDR3 is 15 residues long. J lost 3 bases, V lost 7 bases, and 8 bases had no gene match. CDR3 sequence reads: CASTPGGGYTGELFF. As DNA, the CDR3 is TGTGCCAGCACCCCTGGGGGGGGATACACCGGGGAGCTGTTTTTT. Filled out from reference TRBV7-6 and TRBJ2-2, the complete variable domain reads GAGVSQSPRYKVTKRGQDVALRCDPISGHVSLYWYRQALGQGPEFLTYFNYEAQQDKSGLPNDRFSAERPEGSISTLTIQRTEQRDSAMYRCASTPGGGYTGELFFGEGSRLTVL.